Detailed here is one TCR beta chain. This sample is drawn from a study of patients and donors after allogeneic stem cell transplantation. V was shortened by 3 bases and J by 3 bases, with 13 bases between the two germline ends. This CDR3 region has 14 residues. Per the germline V gene, CDR1 is SGHDT and CDR2 is YYEEEE. MiXCR, run by TCRdb on the RT-PCR reads, gives a single entry per CDR3 protein. The sample consists of 920,000 or so distinct CDR3 sequences, roughly 18% of them appearing once. The specimen was blood, either unsorted or a sorted T cell fraction (not recorded which). The sequence was collected from a human donor who was either an allogeneic HSCT recipient or a stem cell or donor lymphocyte infusion donor (not recorded which). It is not recorded whose cells these are; they may come from a transplant donor. This sequence joins TRBV5-6 and TRBJ2-7; D is undetermined. CDR3 in amino acids: CASSYSWAIYEQYF. CDR3 bases: TGTGCCAGCAGCTATTCCTGGGCGATCTACGAGCAGTACTTC.